These 5 T cell receptor beta chains originate from one sample sequenced in a study of control samples from healthy donors and cancer patients. Profiled with immunoSEQ multiplex PCR; TCRdb holds only in-frame clones, not every one. The data hold some 120,000 clones, with 85% to 95% observed a single time. Source material: PBMCs. All receptors come from a man older than 75 with head and neck cancer.

The chain employs TRBV6-6 and TRBJ2-2; 7 nucleotides align to TRBD1. V was clipped by 6 bases and J by 1 base; unmatched bases: 8. The germline V gene has CDR1 MNHNY and CDR2 SVGAGI (reference sequence). This CDR3 contains 16 residues. The CDR3 sequence is CASSPRDSKNTGELFF. The CDR3 DNA reads TGTGCCAGCAGCCCACGGGACAGCAAGAACACCGGGGAGCTGTTTTTT.

CDR3 sequence (DNA): TGTGCCAGCAGTGAGAGTTTTGGGGCCTACACAGATACGCAGTATTTT. Protein product: CASSESFGAYTDTQYF. The chain couples TRBV6-1 to TRBJ2-3; a weak D match, TRBD1 (5 bases). Germline lookup yields CDR1 MNHNS and CDR2 SASEGT. V lost 3 bases and J lost 2, with 15 bases in between. The CDR3 consists of 16 residues.

The chain combines TRBV12-3 or TRBV12-4 with TRBJ1-5; 7 nucleotides line up with TRBD1. The CDR3 spans 13 residues. The V and J ends lost 6 bases and 4 bases, in that order; junction bases with no gene match: 3. The CDR3 nucleotides are TGTGCCAGCAGCCACAGGGGAAATCAGCCCCAGCATTTT. It specifies CASSHRGNQPQHF.

The chain has TRBV5-1 and TRBJ2-1; unclear D gene. Trimming pared 0 bases from V and 3 bases from J, leaving 4 bases between. CDR1 and CDR2 from the germline V gene are SGHRS and YFSETQ. The CDR3 is made up of 13 amino acids. CDR3 DNA: TGCGCCAGCAGCTTGGCGCGCTACAATGAGCAGTTCTTC. This codes for CASSLARYNEQFF.

The V and J genes are TRBV5-1 and TRBJ1-6; 7 nucleotides line up with TRBD1. The V gene end was trimmed by 4 bases and the J gene end by 8 bases; junction bases not matched to a gene: 6. Germline CDR1 is SGHRS and CDR2 is YFSETQ. The CDR3 runs to 14 residues. In DNA form, the CDR3 reads TGCGCCAGCAGCCCCGGGACAGAGGATTCACCCCTCCACTTT. Protein product: CASSPGTEDSPLHF.